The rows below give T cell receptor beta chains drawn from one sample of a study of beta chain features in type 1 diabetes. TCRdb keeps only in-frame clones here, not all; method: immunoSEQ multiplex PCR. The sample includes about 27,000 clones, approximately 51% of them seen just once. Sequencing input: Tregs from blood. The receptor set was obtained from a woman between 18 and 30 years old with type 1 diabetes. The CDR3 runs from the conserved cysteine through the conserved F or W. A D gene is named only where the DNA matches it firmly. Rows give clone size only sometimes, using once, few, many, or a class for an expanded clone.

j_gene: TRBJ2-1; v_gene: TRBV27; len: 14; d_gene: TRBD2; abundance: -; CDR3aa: CASSRVGRYNEQFF; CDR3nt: TGTGCCAGCAGTCGGGTCGGGAGGTATAATGAGCAGTTCTTC
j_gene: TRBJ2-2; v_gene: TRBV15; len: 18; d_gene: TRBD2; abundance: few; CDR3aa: CATSRDGQSGLNTGELFF; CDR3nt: TGTGCCACCAGCAGGGACGGCCAATCGGGACTAAACACCGGGGAGCTGTTTTTT
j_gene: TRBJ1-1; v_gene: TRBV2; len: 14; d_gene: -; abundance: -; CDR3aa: CASRPAQVNTEAFF; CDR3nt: TGTGCCAGCAGACCCGCTCAGGTGAACACTGAAGCTTTCTTT
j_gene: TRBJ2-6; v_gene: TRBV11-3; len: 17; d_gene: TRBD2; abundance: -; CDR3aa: CASSSGLAGAGANVLTF; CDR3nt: TGTGCCAGCAGCTCCGGACTAGCGGGAGCTGGGGCCAACGTCCTGACTTTC
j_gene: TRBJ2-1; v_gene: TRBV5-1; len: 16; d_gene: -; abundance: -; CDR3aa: CASSASFRDFYNEQFF; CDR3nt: TGCGCCAGCAGCGCCTCCTTCCGGGACTTCTACAATGAGCAGTTCTTC
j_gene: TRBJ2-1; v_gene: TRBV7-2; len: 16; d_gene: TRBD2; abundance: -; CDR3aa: CASSLSSGRANNEQFF; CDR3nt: TGTGCCAGCAGCTTGAGTAGCGGGAGAGCAAACAATGAGCAGTTCTTC
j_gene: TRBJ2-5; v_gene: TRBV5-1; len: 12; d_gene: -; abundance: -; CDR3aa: CASSFPRETQYF; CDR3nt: TGCGCCAGCAGCTTCCCGAGGGAGACCCAGTACTTC
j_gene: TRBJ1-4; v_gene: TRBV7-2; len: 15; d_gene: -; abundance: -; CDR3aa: CASSPRAAVNEKLFF; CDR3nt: TGTGCCAGCAGCCCCAGAGCGGCCGTTAATGAAAAACTGTTTTTT
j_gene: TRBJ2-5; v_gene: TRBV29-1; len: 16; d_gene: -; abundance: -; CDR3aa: CSVEDVGAGMGETQYF; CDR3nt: TGCAGCGTTGAAGATGTTGGGGCGGGAATGGGGGAGACCCAGTACTTC
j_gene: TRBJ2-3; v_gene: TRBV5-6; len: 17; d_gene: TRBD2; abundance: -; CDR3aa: CASSWGGSGERTDTQYF; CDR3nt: TGTGCCAGCAGCTGGGGGGGGAGCGGGGAGAGGACAGATACGCAGTATTTT
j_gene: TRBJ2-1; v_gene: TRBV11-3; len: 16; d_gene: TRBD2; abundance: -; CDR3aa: CASSLIGLAGYNEQFF; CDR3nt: TGTGCCAGCAGCCTTATCGGACTAGCGGGTTACAATGAGCAGTTCTTC
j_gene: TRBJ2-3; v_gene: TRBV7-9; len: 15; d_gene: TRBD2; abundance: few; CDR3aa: CASSLNAGGGDTQYF; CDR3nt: TGTGCCAGCAGCCTCAACGCGGGAGGGGGAGATACGCAGTATTTT
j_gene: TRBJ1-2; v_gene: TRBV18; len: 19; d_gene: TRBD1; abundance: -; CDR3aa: CASSPPSGTGVTSDYGYTF; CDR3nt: TGTGCCAGCTCACCACCGTCAGGGACAGGCGTAACTAGTGACTATGGCTACACCTTC
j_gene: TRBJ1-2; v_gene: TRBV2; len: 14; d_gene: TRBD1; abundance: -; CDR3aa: CASTGDRTNYGYTF; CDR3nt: TGTGCCAGCACCGGGGACAGAACTAACTATGGCTACACCTTC
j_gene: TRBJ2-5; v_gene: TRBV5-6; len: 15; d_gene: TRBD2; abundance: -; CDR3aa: CASSLARLAQETQYF; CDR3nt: TGTGCCAGCAGCTTGGCCCGACTAGCTCAAGAGACCCAGTACTTC
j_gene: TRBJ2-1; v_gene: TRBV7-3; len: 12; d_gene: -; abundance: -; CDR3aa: CASSSVGLEQFF; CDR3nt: TGTGCCAGCAGCTCGGTTGGACTAGAGCAGTTCTTC
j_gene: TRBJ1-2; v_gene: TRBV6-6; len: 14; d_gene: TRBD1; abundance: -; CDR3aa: CASRAGTGEFGYTF; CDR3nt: TGTGCCAGCAGGGCAGGGACAGGGGAGTTTGGCTACACCTTC
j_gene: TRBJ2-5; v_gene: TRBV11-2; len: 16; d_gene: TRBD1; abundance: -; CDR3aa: CASSAHGNRGQETQYF; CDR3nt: TGTGCCAGCAGCGCCCACGGGAACAGGGGCCAAGAGACCCAGTACTTC
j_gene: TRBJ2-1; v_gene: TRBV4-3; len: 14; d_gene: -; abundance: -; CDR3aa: CASSPRGTYNEQFF; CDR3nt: TGCGCCAGCAGCCCGCGCGGGACTTACAATGAGCAGTTCTTC
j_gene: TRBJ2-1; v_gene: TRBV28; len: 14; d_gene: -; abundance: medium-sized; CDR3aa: CASSRGGHNNEQFF; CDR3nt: TGTGCCAGCAGCCGCGGGGGCCATAACAATGAGCAGTTCTTC
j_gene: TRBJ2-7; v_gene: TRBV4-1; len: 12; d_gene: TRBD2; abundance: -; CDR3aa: CASSPGGNEQYF; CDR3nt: TGCGCCAGCAGCCCCGGGGGGAACGAGCAGTACTTC
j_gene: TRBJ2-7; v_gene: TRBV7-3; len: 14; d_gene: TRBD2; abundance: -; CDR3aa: CASSPSGGPYEQYF; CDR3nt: TGTGCCAGCAGCCCAAGCGGGGGGCCCTACGAGCAGTACTTC
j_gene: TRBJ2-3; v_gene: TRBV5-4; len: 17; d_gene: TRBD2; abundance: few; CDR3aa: CASSSSVAGVGVDTQYF; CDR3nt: TGTGCCAGCAGCTCGTCGGTAGCGGGAGTTGGAGTGGATACGCAGTATTTT
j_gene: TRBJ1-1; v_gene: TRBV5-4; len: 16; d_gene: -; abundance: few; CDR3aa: CASSLDSRGRNTEAFF; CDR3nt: TGTGCCAGCAGCTTGGATTCTCGCGGCAGGAACACTGAAGCTTTCTTT
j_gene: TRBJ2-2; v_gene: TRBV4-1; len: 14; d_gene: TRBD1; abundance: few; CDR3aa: CASRTGQGTGELFF; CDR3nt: TGCGCCAGCAGAACGGGACAGGGGACCGGGGAGCTGTTTTTT
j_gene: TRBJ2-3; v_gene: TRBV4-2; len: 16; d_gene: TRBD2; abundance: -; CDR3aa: CASSQDLSGGPDTQYF; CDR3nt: TGTGCCAGCAGCCAAGATCTATCGGGGGGGCCAGATACGCAGTATTTT
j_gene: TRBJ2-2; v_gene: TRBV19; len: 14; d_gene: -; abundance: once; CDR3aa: CASSIGQNTGELFF; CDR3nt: TGTGCCAGTAGTATCGGACAGAACACCGGGGAGCTGTTTTTT
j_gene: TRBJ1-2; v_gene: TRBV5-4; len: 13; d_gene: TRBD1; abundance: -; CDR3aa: CATSPTGVPGYTF; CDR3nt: TGTGCCACTTCGCCGACAGGGGTCCCTGGCTACACCTTC
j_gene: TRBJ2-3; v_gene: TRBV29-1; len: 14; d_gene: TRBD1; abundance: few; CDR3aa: CSVAYGTGTDTQYF; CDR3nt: TGCAGCGTTGCCTATGGGACAGGCACAGATACGCAGTATTTT
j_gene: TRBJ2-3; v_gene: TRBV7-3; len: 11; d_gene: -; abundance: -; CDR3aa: CASSGEDTQYF; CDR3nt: TGTGCCAGCAGCGGAGAAGATACGCAGTATTTT
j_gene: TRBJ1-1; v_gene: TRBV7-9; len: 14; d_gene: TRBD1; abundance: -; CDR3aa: CASSLAVGQPEAFF; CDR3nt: TGTGCCAGCAGCTTAGCAGTGGGACAGCCTGAAGCTTTCTTT
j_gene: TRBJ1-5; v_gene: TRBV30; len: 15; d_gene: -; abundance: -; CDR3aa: CAWSVPSGEYQPQHF; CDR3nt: TGTGCCTGGAGTGTTCCATCAGGGGAGTATCAGCCCCAGCATTTT
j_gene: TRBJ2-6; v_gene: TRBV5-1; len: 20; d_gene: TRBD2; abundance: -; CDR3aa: CASSSTPRTSGRAGANVLTF; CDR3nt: TGCGCCAGCAGCTCAACTCCACGGACTAGCGGGAGGGCTGGGGCCAACGTCCTGACTTTC
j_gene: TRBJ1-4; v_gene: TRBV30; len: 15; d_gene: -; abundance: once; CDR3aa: CAWSGRTRLNEKLFF; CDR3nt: TGTGCCTGGAGTGGCCGGACACGGTTAAATGAAAAACTGTTTTTT
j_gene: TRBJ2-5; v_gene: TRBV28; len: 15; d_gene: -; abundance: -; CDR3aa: CASSSIALVSWTQYF; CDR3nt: TGTGCCAGCAGTTCTATTGCACTAGTATCATGGACCCAGTACTTC
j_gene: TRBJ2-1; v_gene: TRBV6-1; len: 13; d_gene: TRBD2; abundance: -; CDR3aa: CASSGRARDEQFF; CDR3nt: TGTGCCAGTAGCGGGAGGGCCAGGGATGAGCAGTTCTTC
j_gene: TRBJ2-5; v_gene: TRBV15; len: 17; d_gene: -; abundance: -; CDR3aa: CATSRDDSGGIGETQYF; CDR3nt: TGTGCCACCAGCAGAGATGACAGCGGCGGGATAGGGGAGACCCAGTACTTC
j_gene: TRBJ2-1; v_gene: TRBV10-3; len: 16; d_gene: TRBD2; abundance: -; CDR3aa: CAISAPGLAGFNEQFF; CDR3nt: TGTGCCATCAGCGCCCCGGGACTAGCGGGTTTCAATGAGCAGTTCTTC
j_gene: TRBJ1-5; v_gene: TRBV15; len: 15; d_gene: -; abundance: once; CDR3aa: CATSRQGTRNQPQHF; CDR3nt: TGTGCCACCAGCAGACAGGGGACCCGCAATCAGCCCCAGCATTTT
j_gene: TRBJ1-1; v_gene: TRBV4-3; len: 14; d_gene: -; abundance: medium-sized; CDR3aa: CASSQEGDNTEAFF; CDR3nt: TGCGCCAGCAGCCAAGAGGGCGACAACACTGAAGCTTTCTTT
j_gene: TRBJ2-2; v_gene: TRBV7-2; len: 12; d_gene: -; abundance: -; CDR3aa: CASSLRAGELFF; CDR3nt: TGTGCCAGCAGCTTACGGGCCGGGGAGCTGTTTTTT
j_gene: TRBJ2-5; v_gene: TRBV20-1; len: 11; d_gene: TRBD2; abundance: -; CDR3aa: CSAGGDKTQYF; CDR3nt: TGCAGTGCTGGGGGGGATAAGACCCAGTACTTC
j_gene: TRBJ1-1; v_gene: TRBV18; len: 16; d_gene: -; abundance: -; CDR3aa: CASSPPMPGEGTEAFF; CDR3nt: TGTGCCAGCTCACCACCGATGCCAGGGGAAGGGACTGAAGCTTTCTTT
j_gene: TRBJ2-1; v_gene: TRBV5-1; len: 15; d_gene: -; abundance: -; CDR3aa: CASSSGPGGPNEQFF; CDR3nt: TGCGCCAGCAGCTCAGGGCCGGGCGGCCCGAATGAGCAGTTCTTC
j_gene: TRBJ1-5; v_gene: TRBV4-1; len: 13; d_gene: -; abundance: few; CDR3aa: CASSQGEDQPQHF; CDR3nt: TGCGCCAGCAGCCAAGGGGAGGATCAGCCCCAGCATTTT